Each of the 6 T cell receptor beta chains below was sequenced from the same sample in a study of response to subunit inactivated influenza vaccine. In TCRdb, the RT-PCR reads were re-called with MiXCR into one record per CDR3 protein. Of a few hundred thousand distinct CDR3 sequences listed, 14% are singletons. The sequenced sample was PBMCs from blood, obtained 11 to 12 days after vaccination. The receptors originated from a man aged 45-65 years who received an inactivated influenza vaccine.

The rearrangement links TRBV12-3 or TRBV12-4 to TRBJ2-5, with D perhaps matching TRBD1 or TRBD2 (6 bases each). V gave up 6 bases and J gave up 4 bases, with 12 bases separating them. The length of the CDR3 is 13 residues. For the CDR3, the DNA is TGTGCCAGCAGACCTGGGGGGCGAGAGACCCAGTACTTC. Residues: CASRPGGRETQYF.

This chain links TRBV7-8 with TRBJ2-3, with unresolved D. V was trimmed by 5 bases and J by 0 bases, leaving 15 bases between them. CDR3 length: 16 residues. Germline values: CDR1 SGHVS, CDR2 FQNEAQ. In DNA, the CDR3 is TGTGCCAGCAGCCCGGGCGGCGTGGGCAGCACAGATACGCAGTATTTT. Translation gives CASSPGGVGSTDTQYF.

In this sample, this clonotype turned up many times. V gene TRBV20-1 combines with J gene TRBJ2-7, with D unclear. CDR1 DFQATT and CDR2 SNEGSKA come from the germline V gene (reference sequence). Deletions cut 0 bases from V and 3 bases from J, with 6 bases between. This CDR3 region has 12 residues. CDR3 in DNA: TGCAGTGCTAGAGATCTCGGCTACGAGCAGTACTTC. The encoded protein is CSARDLGYEQYF.

This clonotype was counted a few times. The V and J genes are TRBV24-1 and TRBJ2-3; TRBD1 agrees at 9 bases. Germline V gene data show CDR1 as KGHDR and CDR2 as SFDVKD. The CDR3 is 17 amino acids. With V trimmed by 4 bases and J by 4 bases, 11 bases remained unmatched. In nucleotides, the CDR3 is TGTGCCACCAGTGACCTCGAAACAGGGGGCCGATCAGATACGCAGTATTTT. It is translated as CATSDLETGGRSDTQYF.

The chain couples TRBV5-1 to TRBJ2-2; D may correspond to TRBD1 or TRBD2 (5 bases each). V dropped 4 bases and J dropped 1 base, with 20 bases sitting between them. This CDR3 is built from 18 residues. Per the germline V gene, CDR1 is SGHRS and CDR2 is YFSETQ. CDR3 DNA: TGCGCCAGCAGCCCCACCTCACGTGGTGGGGGGAACACCGGGGAGCTGTTTTTT. Its translation: CASSPTSRGGGNTGELFF.

The chain has TRBV27 and TRBJ2-1; a weak D match, TRBD2 (6 bases). V gave up 5 bases and J gave up 4 bases, with 12 bases separating them. The CDR3 spans 14 residues. In germline, CDR1 is MNHEY, CDR2 SMNVEV (reference sequence). In nucleotides, the CDR3 is TGTGCCAGCAGTCCCGCGGGACTTTACAATGAGCAGTTCTTC. The encoded protein is CASSPAGLYNEQFF.